This T cell receptor (beta chain) was captured in a study of cytomegalovirus exposure and HLA in healthy donors. Whole-study results and caveats: Available immune exposure information covered CMV serostatus only. Accurate HLA-A and HLA-B prediction from TCR beta sequences was reported for most subjects. Later analysis indicated greater clonal expansion among HLA-associated TCR beta chains than among equally common other chains. Confirmation was obtained in vitro that a few CMV-associated chains are specific for CMV antigens.

Trimming stripped 5 bases from V and 4 bases from J, with 24 bases between. CDR1 is LNHDA, CDR2 SQIVND, per germline (reference sequence). The CDR3 totals 18 residues. This clone has only one observation. The antigen is not known. The primer mix had 60 Vbeta and 13 Jbeta primers. Using immunoSEQ multiplex PCR, the repertoire was profiled, and TCRdb retains in-frame clones only, with some absent. The data contain about 150,000 clones, 80% of them singletons. The chain recombines TRBV19 with TRBJ2-1; weak D call: TRBD1 (6 bases). Sequencing was carried out using PBMCs. This receptor was taken from a young man in good health and CMV-seronegative. CDR3 residues: CASSPRDLGGRAYNEQFF. CDR3 bases: TGTGCCAGTAGTCCGAGAGATTTAGGGGGAAGGGCTTACAATGAGCAGTTCTTC. The full variable domain, with the rest looked up from reference TRBV19 and TRBJ2-1, is DGGITQSPKYLFRKEGQNVTLSCEQNLNHDAMYWYRQDPGQGLRLIYYSQIVNDFQKGDIAEGYSVSREKKESFPLTVTSAQKNPTAFYLCASSPRDLGGRAYNEQFFGPGTRLTVL.